The present TCR beta chain was sequenced within a study of T cells in localized non-small cell lung cancer. Study-level results: For the top 100 tumor clones, a median about 62 also appeared in adjacent lung. Uninvolved nearby lung showed the greatest T cell clonality, exceeding that found in tumor.

As to this clone: Its matching antigen is unknown.

The CDR3 extends over 15 amino acids. Germline V gives CDR1 MNHEY, CDR2 SVGAGI. The V segment lost 2 bases and the J segment 7 bases; nucleotides outside the gene matches: 6. Repertoires were generated with immunoSEQ multiplex PCR, while TCRdb's copy carries only in-frame clones and drops some. The sample yields tens of thousands of clones, roughly 86% seen once. The sample in question was peripheral blood, obtained before any cancer treatment. The receptor comes from a female donor over 55 with stage I lung adenocarcinoma. The V and J genes are TRBV6-5 and TRBJ2-1; the match to TRBD1 covers 9 bases. CDR3 in amino acids: CASSYVGTGRNEQFF. The DNA of the CDR3 is TGTGCCAGCAGTTACGTTGGGACAGGGAGGAATGAGCAGTTCTTC.